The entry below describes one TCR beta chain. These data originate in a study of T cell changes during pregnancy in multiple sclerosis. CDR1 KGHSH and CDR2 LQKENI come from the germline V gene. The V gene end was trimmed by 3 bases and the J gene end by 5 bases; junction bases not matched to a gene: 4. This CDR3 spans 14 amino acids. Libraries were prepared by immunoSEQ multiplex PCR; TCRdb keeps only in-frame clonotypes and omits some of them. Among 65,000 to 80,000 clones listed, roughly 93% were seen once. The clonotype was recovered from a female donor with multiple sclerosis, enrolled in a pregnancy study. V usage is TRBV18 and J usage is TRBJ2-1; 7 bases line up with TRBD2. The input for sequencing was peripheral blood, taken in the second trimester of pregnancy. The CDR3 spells CASSPPSGHNEQFF. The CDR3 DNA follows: TGTGCCAGCTCACCGCCTAGCGGCCACAATGAGCAGTTCTTC.